A selection of T cell receptor beta chains follows, all from one sample in a study of cytomegalovirus exposure and HLA in healthy donors. Produced via immunoSEQ multiplex PCR; TCRdb's table is partial and in-frame only. The data contain 95,000 to 150,000 clones, over 70% of them singletons. Sequencing used PBMCs. These receptors were taken from a man aged 40-49 years in good health and CMV-seropositive. The CDR3 runs from the conserved cysteine through the conserved F or W. D genes are given only for firm matches. Size is omitted from some rows. Given values are once, few, many or a class for expanded clones.

-	TRBV7-9	TRBJ2-1	TRBD1	CASSGGQAGEQFF	TGTGCCAGCAGCGGGGGACAGGCCGGGGAGCAGTTCTTC
-	TRBV5-1	TRBJ2-5	TRBD1	CASSLGQGKETQYF	TGCGCCAGCAGCTTGGGACAGGGCAAGGAGACCCAGTACTTC
-	TRBV28	TRBJ2-7	TRBD1	CASSPLGQASYEQYF	TGTGCCAGCAGCCCTTTGGGACAGGCTTCCTACGAGCAGTACTTC
-	TRBV28	TRBJ1-2	-	CASSFYGRPYEARF	TGTGCCAGCAGTTTTTATGGGAGACCCTACGAAGCTCGATTC
-	TRBV7-2	TRBJ2-1	-	CASSPDRSSYNEQFF	TGTGCCAGCAGCCCCGACCGGAGCTCCTACAATGAGCAGTTCTTC
once	TRBV18	TRBJ2-3	-	CASSPSGNSGTQYF	TGTGCCAGCTCACCATCGGGGAATTCGGGGACGCAGTATTTT
-	TRBV7-2	TRBJ2-3	-	CASSLASERQRVTQYF	TGTGCCAGCAGCTTAGCGTCGGAGAGGCAGCGGGTTACGCAGTATTTT
few	TRBV23-1	TRBJ2-1	TRBD1	CASSQFTPGRDREFF	TGCGCCAGCAGTCAATTCACTCCCGGTAGGGACAGGGAGTTCTTC
once	TRBV2	TRBJ1-2	-	CASTGDGRYYGYTF	TGTGCCAGCACCGGGGATGGCAGATACTATGGCTACACCTTC
-	TRBV5-1	TRBJ2-2	-	CASSLVQSTGELFF	TGCGCCAGCAGCTTGGTACAGTCCACCGGGGAGCTGTTTTTT
-	TRBV27	TRBJ2-7	-	CASSPRQVSSYEQYF	TGTGCCAGCAGCCCTCGACAGGTTAGCTCCTACGAGCAGTACTTC
-	TRBV9	TRBJ1-2	TRBD1	CASSVEGAGGYTF	TGTGCCAGCAGCGTAGAGGGGGCCGGTGGCTACACCTTC
few	TRBV29-1	TRBJ2-1	TRBD2	CSVEEREGNEQFF	TGCAGCGTTGAAGAGCGGGAGGGCAATGAGCAGTTCTTC
-	TRBV14	TRBJ2-1	-	CASSQQATRWNEQFF	TGTGCCAGCAGCCAACAAGCCACGCGTTGGAATGAGCAGTTCTTC
few	TRBV6-5	TRBJ2-2	TRBD1	CASSAGRGLTGELFF	TGTGCCAGCTCGGCGGGCAGGGGGTTAACCGGGGAGCTGTTTTTT
-	TRBV7-2	TRBJ2-7	-	CASSFSEGGYEQYF	TGTGCCAGCAGCTTCTCTGAGGGAGGTTACGAGCAGTACTTC
few	TRBV6-1	TRBJ2-1	TRBD1	CASSPTGDNEQFF	TGTGCCAGCAGTCCCACAGGGGACAATGAGCAGTTCTTC
few	TRBV5-1	TRBJ2-7	-	CASSLVGQGEQYF	TGCGCCAGCAGCTTGGTAGGGCAGGGAGAGCAGTACTTC
-	TRBV30	TRBJ1-2	-	CAWSVEGYGYTF	TGTGCCTGGAGTGTAGAGGGCTATGGCTACACCTTC
-	TRBV7-9	TRBJ1-6	TRBD1	CASSSPGNRGSARGSPLHF	TGTGCCAGCAGCTCTCCCGGTAACAGGGGTAGCGCGCGTGGTTCACCCCTCCACTTT
-	TRBV15	TRBJ2-3	-	CATSRGGRGIDTQYF	TGTGCCACCAGCAGGGGCGGCAGGGGAATAGATACGCAGTATTTT
few	TRBV6-1	TRBJ1-3	-	CASSDRGFSGNTIYF	TGTGCCAGCAGTGATCGGGGGTTCTCTGGAAACACCATATATTTT
-	TRBV28	TRBJ2-5	-	CASSPVGGRQETQYF	TGTGCCAGCAGTCCCGTCGGGGGTCGTCAAGAGACCCAGTACTTC
-	TRBV5-6	TRBJ2-2	TRBD2	CASSLVDAGGTGELFF	TGTGCCAGCAGCTTGGTTGACGCGGGAGGTACCGGGGAGCTGTTTTTT
-	TRBV11-2	TRBJ2-4	TRBD2	CASSSLTSGGASKNIQYF	TGTGCCAGCAGCTCGTTGACTAGCGGGGGGGCTTCAAAAAACATTCAGTACTTC
few	TRBV5-1	TRBJ2-7	TRBD2	CASSLPSGARWEQYF	TGCGCCAGCAGCTTGCCTAGCGGGGCCCGTTGGGAGCAGTACTTC
-	TRBV5-4	TRBJ2-3	TRBD2	CASSFKRGATDTQYF	TGTGCCAGCAGCTTTAAGCGGGGGGCCACAGATACGCAGTATTTT
-	TRBV29-1	TRBJ2-7	TRBD1	CSVETGFMREQYF	TGCAGCGTTGAGACAGGGTTCATGCGCGAGCAGTACTTC
once	TRBV27	TRBJ2-6	-	CASGSLRTGSGANVLTF	TGTGCCAGCGGTTCACTCCGAACAGGGTCTGGGGCCAACGTCCTGACTTTC
-	TRBV11-1	TRBJ2-2	-	CASSTETNTGELFF	TGTGCCAGCAGCACCGAGACGAACACCGGGGAGCTGTTTTTT
-	TRBV7-9	TRBJ2-3	TRBD2	CASSPIAGDRPSTDTQYF	TGTGCCAGCAGCCCCATAGCGGGAGATCGACCTAGCACAGATACGCAGTATTTT
-	TRBV15	TRBJ1-2	TRBD1	CATSIGQGGYGYTF	TGTGCCACCAGCATAGGACAGGGTGGCTATGGCTACACCTTC
-	TRBV6-4	TRBJ2-7	TRBD1	CASPSPGTASYEQYF	TGTGCCAGCCCGAGCCCCGGGACAGCCTCCTACGAGCAGTACTTC
-	TRBV28	TRBJ2-3	TRBD2	CASSLPGLAGSPTDTQYF	TGTGCCAGCAGTTTGCCAGGACTAGCGGGATCCCCCACAGATACGCAGTATTTT
-	TRBV5-4	TRBJ1-1	TRBD1	CASSPGQGRGEAFF	TGTGCCAGCAGTCCTGGACAGGGCAGAGGTGAAGCTTTCTTT